The entry below gives a single T cell receptor beta chain sequence along with its context. Its antigen is still unknown. The data were taken from a study of chemoradiotherapy in HPV16-positive cancers. Findings of the study overall: Candidate HPV-specific clones and E7-related TCR motifs grew in tumor during treatment. HPV-specific T cells were functionally defined from only two HPV16-positive patients.

Repertoires were sampled repeatedly during chemoradiotherapy. Generated by immunoSEQ multiplex PCR, the TCRdb table keeps only in-frame clones and is missing some. Of approximately 20,000 clones in the sample, approximately 89% are singletons; the top ten hold roughly 2.3%. Trimming at V came to 3 bases and at J to 3 bases, leaving 6 bases not matched to a gene. The CDR3 covers 15 residues. The V gene's germline CDR1 is KGHSH and CDR2 LQKENI. The sample consisted of blood, taken from a patient who underwent chemoradiotherapy. The chain uses TRBV18 and TRBJ2-7, with TRBD2 matching over 9 bases. The sequence came from a human donor with HPV-associated anogenital cancer. Written as DNA, the CDR3 is TGTGCCAGCTCACCTTTAGCGGGAGAGGTCTACGAGCAGTACTTC. Protein sequence: CASSPLAGEVYEQYF.